The clone carrying this T cell receptor beta chain was observed a few times. What it binds is not known. Trimming took 6 bases from V and 10 from J, leaving 15 bases between them. This CDR3 has 12 amino acids. TCRdb reprocessed the 5' RACE reads with MiXCR, giving one entry per CDR3 protein. Of about 440,000 distinct CDR3 sequences listed, about a sixth are singletons. The sample belongs to a study of CD8 T cells in ankylosing spondylitis. The study's findings and limits: Certain motif variants had earlier appeared in reactive arthritis synovial fluid and blood. Peripheral blood samples showed relatively rare disease-linked clones, and these clones were CD8+. A TCR beta motif made of several highly homologous variants seemed typical of ankylosing spondylitis blood. Reportedly, significant enrichment of disease-linked clones occurred in matched ankylosing spondylitis synovial fluid.

The clonotype originates from a male donor with ankylosing spondylitis. What was sequenced was blood, either unsorted or a sorted T cell fraction (not recorded which). The V and J genes are TRBV12-3 or TRBV12-4 and TRBJ1-1; perhaps TRBD1 as D (5 bases). CDR3 region: CASSRPRGRAFF. The CDR3 DNA reads as TGTGCCAGCAGCCGCCCACGGGGGAGAGCTTTCTTT.